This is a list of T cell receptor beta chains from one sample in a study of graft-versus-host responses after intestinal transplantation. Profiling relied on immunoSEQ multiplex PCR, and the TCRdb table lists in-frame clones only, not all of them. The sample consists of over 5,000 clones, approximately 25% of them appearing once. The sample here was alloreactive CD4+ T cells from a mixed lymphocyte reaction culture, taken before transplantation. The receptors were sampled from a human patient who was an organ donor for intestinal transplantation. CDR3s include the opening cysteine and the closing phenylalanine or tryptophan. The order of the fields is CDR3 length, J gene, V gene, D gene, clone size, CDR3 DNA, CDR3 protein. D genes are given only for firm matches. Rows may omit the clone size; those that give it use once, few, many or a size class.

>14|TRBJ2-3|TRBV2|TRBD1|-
TGTGCCAGCTCCTGGGACAGGGTGACAGATACGCAGTATTTT
CASSWDRVTDTQYF
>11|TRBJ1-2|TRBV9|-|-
TGTGGAGGCAGAACCTACCGGGGCTACACCTTC
CGGRTYRGYTF
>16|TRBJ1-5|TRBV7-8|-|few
TGTGCCAGCAGCTTAGCGCGGATTCAGGGGCATCAGCCCCAGCATTTT
CASSLARIQGHQPQHF
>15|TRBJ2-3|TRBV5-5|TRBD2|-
TGTGCCAGCAGCCCGGGACTACGGAGCACAGATACGCAGTATTTT
CASSPGLRSTDTQYF
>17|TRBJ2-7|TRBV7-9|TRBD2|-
TGTGCCAGCAGCCCAAGACAGGGGAAGGGACTAGCGTACGAGCAGTACTTC
CASSPRQGKGLAYEQYF
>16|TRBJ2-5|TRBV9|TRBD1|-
TGTGCCAGCAGCGTATACCGGACAGGGGGCGTGGAGACCCAGTACTTC
CASSVYRTGGVETQYF
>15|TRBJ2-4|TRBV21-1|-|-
TGTGCCAGCAGCAAAGTTCCTAGCGGGAGGGCCCCTCAGTACTTC
CASSKVPSGRAPQYF
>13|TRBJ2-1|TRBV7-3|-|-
TGTGCCAGCAGCCCTACCTTAGTCAATGAGCAGTTCTTC
CASSPTLVNEQFF
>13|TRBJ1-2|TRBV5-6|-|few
TGTGCCAGCAGCTACGACAGAGCCTATGGCTACACCTTC
CASSYDRAYGYTF
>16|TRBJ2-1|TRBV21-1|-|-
TGTGCCAGCAGCAAGGTGACTAGCGGAGAGGACAATGAGCAGTTCTTC
CASSKVTSGEDNEQFF
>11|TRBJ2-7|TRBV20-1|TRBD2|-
TGCAGTGCTACTAGCGGCTACGAGCAGTACTTC
CSATSGYEQYF